The subject of this entry is one T cell receptor (beta chain). Germline-derived CDR1 and CDR2 are SEHNR and FQNEAQ (reference sequence). The CDR3 covers 15 residues. J gave up 6 bases and V 4 bases, and 12 bases lay outside the gene matches. These data belong to a study of shared clonotypes between healthy human individuals. Study overall: Every donor yielded three CD4 naive, three CD4 memory, two CD8 naive and one CD8 memory plate.

Each sample came from a Caucasian adult donor living in Nashville, Tennessee. The assay was immunoSEQ multiplex PCR, and TCRdb's table has in-frame clones only and misses some. The sample lists some 2.4 million clones, roughly 93% occurring once. The rearrangement links TRBV7-9 to TRBJ2-7; TRBD2 aligns across 7 bases. The sequenced material came from naive CD4+ T cells from PBMCs. The subset is: CD45RA+ positively selected. This receptor was obtained from a young man in good health. Some clones in this sample may be carry-over from other donors' samples. CDR3 in DNA: TGTGCCAGCAGCTCCCTCGGGGAGGGACGGTCCGAGCAGTACTTC. Its translation: CASSSLGEGRSEQYF.